Listed below are T cell receptor beta chains from one sample, sequenced in a study of T cell responses to AZD1222 COVID-19 vaccine. The method was immunoSEQ multiplex PCR; TCRdb's version includes in-frame clones alone and lacks a portion of them. This table holds about 98,000 clones, almost 90% found once. The sequencing used peripheral blood, collected on day 0 of MenACWY control vaccination. These receptors originate from an adult in good health. CDR3s include the opening cysteine and the closing phenylalanine or tryptophan. Fields, in order: clone size, D gene, V gene, J gene, CDR3 protein, CDR3 DNA. The D gene is left open where the match is weak. The size of a clone is reported for some rows only, either as once, few or many, or as a class for expanded clones.

>.|.|TRBV19|TRBJ2-6
CASRPPGLGANVLTF
TGTGCCAGTAGACCCCCGGGGCTCGGGGCCAACGTCCTGACTTTC
>.|TRBD1|TRBV5-6|TRBJ1-1
CASSHGDRGTEAFF
TGTGCCAGCAGCCATGGGGACAGAGGGACTGAAGCTTTCTTT
>.|.|TRBV7-2|TRBJ1-2
CASTPSRNYGYTF
TGTGCCAGCACCCCCAGTAGGAACTATGGCTACACCTTC
>.|.|TRBV7-9|TRBJ2-4
CASSPEGSKNIQYF
TGTGCCAGCAGCCCCGAAGGGTCCAAAAACATTCAGTACTTC
>once|.|TRBV11-2|TRBJ1-1
CASSPLTLNTEAFF
TGTGCCAGCAGCCCCCTGACATTGAACACTGAAGCTTTCTTT
>many|.|TRBV4-2|TRBJ2-3
CASSQDRLNTDTQYF
TGTGCCAGCAGCCAAGATAGGCTAAACACAGATACGCAGTATTTT
>.|TRBD2|TRBV4-3|TRBJ2-2
CASSQDRRGRGELFF
TGCGCCAGCAGCCAAGATCGGCGGGGGAGGGGGGAGCTGTTTTTT
>.|.|TRBV10-3|TRBJ1-2
CAINRDDVPNYGYTF
TGTGCCATCAACAGGGACGACGTCCCCAACTATGGCTACACCTTC
>.|TRBD2|TRBV4-3|TRBJ2-7
CASSPGLAGGLGYEQYF
TGCGCCAGCAGCCCGGGACTAGCGGGGGGGCTCGGCTACGAGCAGTACTTC
>.|.|TRBV5-1|TRBJ2-7
CASSLPTVFSYEQYF
TGCGCCAGCAGCCTACCAACTGTTTTCTCCTACGAGCAGTACTTC
>.|.|TRBV7-2|TRBJ2-5
CASSWALLGETQYF
TGTGCCAGCAGTTGGGCCCTTTTGGGAGAGACCCAGTACTTC
>.|TRBD1|TRBV19|TRBJ1-1
CASTRTGLNTEAFF
TGTGCCAGTACCCGGACAGGACTAAACACTGAAGCTTTCTTT
>.|.|TRBV11-3|TRBJ1-1
CASSLEGGNTEAFF
TGTGCCAGCAGCTTAGAGGGAGGCAACACTGAAGCTTTCTTT
>.|.|TRBV7-2|TRBJ1-2
CASSSTPNYGYTF
TGTGCCAGCAGCTCGACACCGAACTATGGCTACACCTTC
>.|.|TRBV7-9|TRBJ1-1
CASSSPKIVDGYTEAFF
TGTGCCAGCAGCTCTCCTAAGATAGTAGATGGTTACACTGAAGCTTTCTTT
>.|.|TRBV5-6|TRBJ2-4
CASSFPGDKNIQYF
TGTGCCAGCAGCTTCCCAGGAGACAAAAACATTCAGTACTTC